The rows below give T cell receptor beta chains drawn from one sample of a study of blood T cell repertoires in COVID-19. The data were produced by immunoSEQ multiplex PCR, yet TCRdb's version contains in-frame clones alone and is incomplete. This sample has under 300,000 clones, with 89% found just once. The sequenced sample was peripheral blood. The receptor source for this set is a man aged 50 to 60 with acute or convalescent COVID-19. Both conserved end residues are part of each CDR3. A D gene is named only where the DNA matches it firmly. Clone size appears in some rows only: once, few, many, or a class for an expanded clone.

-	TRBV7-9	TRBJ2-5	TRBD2	TGTGCCAGCAGCTTAGACGGGGGGGCCGTTTCCCAGTACTTC	CASSLDGGAVSQYF
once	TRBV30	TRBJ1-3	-	TGTGCCTGGAGTGTGTCTGTCCGAAACACCATATATTTT	CAWSVSVRNTIYF
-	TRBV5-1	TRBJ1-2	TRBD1	TGCGCCAGCAGCTCGCCCGACAGGGGGCCTACCTATGGCTACACCTTC	CASSSPDRGPTYGYTF
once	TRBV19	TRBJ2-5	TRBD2	TGTGCCAGTAGTATGCTAGCGGGCCCGAGGTTGGAGACCCAGTACTTC	CASSMLAGPRLETQYF
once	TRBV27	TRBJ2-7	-	TGTGCCAGCAGTTTAGACAGCTCCTACGAGCAGTACTTC	CASSLDSSYEQYF
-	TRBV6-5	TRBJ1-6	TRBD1	TGTGCCAGCAGCAAACAGGGGGCAGGGAATTCACCCCTCCACTTT	CASSKQGAGNSPLHF
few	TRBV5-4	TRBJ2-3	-	TGTGCCAGCAGCTTGGGAGCAGGGGCTGGCACAGATACGCAGTATTTT	CASSLGAGAGTDTQYF
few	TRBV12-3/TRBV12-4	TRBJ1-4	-	TGTGCCAGTTCGCTGGGGGCAAAAGAAAAACTGTTTTTT	CASSLGAKEKLFF
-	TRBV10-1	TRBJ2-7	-	TGCGCCAGCAGACGACAGACGCCCCCCCCCTACGAGCAGTACTTC	CASRRQTPPPYEQYF
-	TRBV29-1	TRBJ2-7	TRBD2	TGCAGCGTCGCCGGGAGGGTAGACTCCGGGTACGAGCAGTACTTC	CSVAGRVDSGYEQYF
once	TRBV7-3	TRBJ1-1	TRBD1	TGTGCCAGCAGCTTATCCCCGGGACAGGGGGTTCTTGGTGCTTTCTTT	CASSLSPGQGVLGAFF
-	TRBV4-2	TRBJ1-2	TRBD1	TGTGCCAGCAGCCATGCCGAAGGGGGCCTTGGCTACACCTTC	CASSHAEGGLGYTF
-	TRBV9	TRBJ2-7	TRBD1	TGTGCCAGCAGCGCTGCGTCCGGGACAGGGGTCCCCGAGCAGTACTTC	CASSAASGTGVPEQYF
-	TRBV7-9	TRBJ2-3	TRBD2	TGTGCCAGCAGCTCAACTAGCGGGGGCCTTAGCACAGATACGCAGTATTTT	CASSSTSGGLSTDTQYF
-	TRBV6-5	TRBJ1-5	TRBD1	TGTGCCACCTCCGGGACAGGGTATTATCAGCCCCAGCATTTT	CATSGTGYYQPQHF
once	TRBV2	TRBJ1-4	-	TGTGCCAGCAGGAACAGGGTTTCTAATGAAAAACTGTTTTTT	CASRNRVSNEKLFF
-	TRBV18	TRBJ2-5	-	TGTGCCAGCTCACCGAGGGCGGGGACCCTTCAAGAGACCCAGTACTTC	CASSPRAGTLQETQYF
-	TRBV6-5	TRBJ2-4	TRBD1	TGTGCCAGCTCGGGACAGGCCCAAGCCAAAAACATTCAGTACTTC	CASSGQAQAKNIQYF
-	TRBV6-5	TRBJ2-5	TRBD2	TGTGCCAGCAGGAGCGGGGGGGAGGAGACCCAGTACTTC	CASRSGGEETQYF
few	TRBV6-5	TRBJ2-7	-	TGTGCCAGCAGCTTAACAGGGTCCTACGAGCAGTACTTC	CASSLTGSYEQYF
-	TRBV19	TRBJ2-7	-	TGTGCCAGTAGTAAGATGGGTGGGGCAGGCTCTTACGAGCAGTACTTC	CASSKMGGAGSYEQYF
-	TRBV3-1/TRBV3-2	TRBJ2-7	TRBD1	TGTGCCAGCAGCTTGGGGCGACAGGGGGCAGGCGAGCAGTACTTC	CASSLGRQGAGEQYF
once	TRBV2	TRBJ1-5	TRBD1	TGTGCCAGCGGGCCGACAGGGCGCAATCAGCCCCAGCATTTT	CASGPTGRNQPQHF